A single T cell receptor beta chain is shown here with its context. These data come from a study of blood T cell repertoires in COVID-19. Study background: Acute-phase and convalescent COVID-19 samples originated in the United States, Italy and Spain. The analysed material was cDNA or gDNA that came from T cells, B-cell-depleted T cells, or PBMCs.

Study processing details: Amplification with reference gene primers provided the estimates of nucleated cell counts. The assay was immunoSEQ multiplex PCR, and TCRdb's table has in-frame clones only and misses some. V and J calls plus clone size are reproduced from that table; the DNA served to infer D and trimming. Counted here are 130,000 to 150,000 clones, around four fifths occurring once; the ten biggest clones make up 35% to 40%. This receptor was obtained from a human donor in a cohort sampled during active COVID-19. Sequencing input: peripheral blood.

CDR3 sequence: CASSRPGLAGEEQFF. CDR3 in DNA: TGTGCCAGCAGCCGTCCGGGACTAGCGGGGGAGGAGCAGTTCTTC. This chain uses TRBV6-2 or TRBV6-3 with TRBJ2-1; TRBD2 aligns across 14 bases. CDR3 length: 15 amino acids. Germline CDR1 is MNHEY and CDR2 is SVGEGT. The J segment lost 10 bases and the V segment lost 6 bases, leaving 8 bases of the junction unmatched.